This TCR beta chain was identified during a study of human T cells and chemical hapten exposure. As for the study in general: Throughout a study of 20 to 30 weeks, patients underwent weekly scalp administration of diphenylcyclopropenone doses.

As to time point: patch test 3, about 24 weeks after DPC sensitization. Treatment denoted: therapeutic diphenylcyclopropenone sensitization with weekly scalp DPC. Patients had alopecia, were aged 18 to 70, and were not pregnant. Trimming pared 4 bases from V and 1 base from J, leaving 5 bases between. The CDR3 extends over 13 amino acids. Germline loops: CDR1 SNHLY, CDR2 FYNNEI. One entry per CDR3 protein results from TCRdb running MiXCR on the RACE reads. The sample yields 50,000 or so distinct CDR3 sequences, 9.9% seen once. This clonotype appeared many times. The material was whole blood, obtained in connection with sensitization to the hapten diphenylcyclopropenone (DPC). The sequence derives from a woman in her 40s with alopecia areata. Some clones in this sample may be carry-over from other donors' samples. This chain links TRBV2 with TRBJ1-5; no clear D. The CDR3 is CASSVGSNQPQHF. DNA of the CDR3: TGTGCCAGCAGTGTGGGCAGCAATCAGCCCCAGCATTTT.